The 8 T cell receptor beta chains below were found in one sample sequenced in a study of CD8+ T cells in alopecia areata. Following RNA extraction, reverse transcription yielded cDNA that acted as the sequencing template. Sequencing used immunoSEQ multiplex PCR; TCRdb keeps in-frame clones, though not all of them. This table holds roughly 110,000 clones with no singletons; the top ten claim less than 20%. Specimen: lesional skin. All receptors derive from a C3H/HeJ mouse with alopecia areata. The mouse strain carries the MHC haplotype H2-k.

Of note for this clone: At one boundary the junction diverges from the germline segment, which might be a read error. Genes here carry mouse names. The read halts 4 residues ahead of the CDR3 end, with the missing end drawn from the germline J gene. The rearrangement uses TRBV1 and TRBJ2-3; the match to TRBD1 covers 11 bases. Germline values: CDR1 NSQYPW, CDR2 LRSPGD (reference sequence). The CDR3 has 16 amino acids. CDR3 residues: CPCSAGDRGSAETLYF. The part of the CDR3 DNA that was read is TGCCCCTGCAGTGCAGGGGACAGGGGGAGTGCAGAA.

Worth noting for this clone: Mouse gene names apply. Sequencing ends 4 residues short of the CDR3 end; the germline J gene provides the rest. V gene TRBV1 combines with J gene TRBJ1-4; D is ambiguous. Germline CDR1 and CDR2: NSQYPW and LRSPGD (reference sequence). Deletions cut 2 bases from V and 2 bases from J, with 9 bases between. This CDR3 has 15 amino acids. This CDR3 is CTCSAPQASNERLFF. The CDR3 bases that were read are TGCACCTGCAGTGCACCGCAGGCCTCCAACGAA. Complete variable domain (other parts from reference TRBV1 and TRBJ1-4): VTLLEQNPRWRLVPRGQAVNLRCILKNSQYPWMSWYQQDLQKQLQWLFTLRSPGDKEVKSLPGADYLATRVTDTELRLQVANMSQGRTLYCTCSAPQASNERLFFGHGTKLSVL.

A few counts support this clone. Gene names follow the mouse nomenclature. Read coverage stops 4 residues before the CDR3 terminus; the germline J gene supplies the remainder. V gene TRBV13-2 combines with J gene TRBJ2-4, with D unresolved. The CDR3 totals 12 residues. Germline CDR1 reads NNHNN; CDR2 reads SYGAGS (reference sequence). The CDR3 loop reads CASGDLVNTLYF. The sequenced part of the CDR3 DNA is TGTGCCAGCGGTGATCTGGTAAAC.

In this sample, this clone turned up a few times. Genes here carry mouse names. CDR3 sequence reads: CASGGLTGVRFSEQFF. The part of the CDR3 DNA that was read is TGTGCCAGCGGTGGGCTCACTGGGGTCCGGTTTTCT. The V gene is TRBV13-2, the J gene TRBJ2-1; the match to TRBD2 covers 7 bases. The read is 4 residues too short to cover the CDR3 end, so that end is filled in from the germline J gene. The CDR3 sequence is 16 residues long. The germline V gene encodes CDR1 NNHNN and CDR2 SYGAGS (reference sequence).

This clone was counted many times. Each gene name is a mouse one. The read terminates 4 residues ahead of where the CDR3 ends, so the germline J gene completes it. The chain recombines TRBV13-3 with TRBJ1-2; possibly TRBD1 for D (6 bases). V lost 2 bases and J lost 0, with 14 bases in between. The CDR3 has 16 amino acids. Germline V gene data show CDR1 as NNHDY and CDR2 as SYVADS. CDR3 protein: CASSERWGGTNSDYTF. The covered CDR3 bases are TGTGCCAGCAGTGAGCGGTGGGGGGGCACAAACTCC.

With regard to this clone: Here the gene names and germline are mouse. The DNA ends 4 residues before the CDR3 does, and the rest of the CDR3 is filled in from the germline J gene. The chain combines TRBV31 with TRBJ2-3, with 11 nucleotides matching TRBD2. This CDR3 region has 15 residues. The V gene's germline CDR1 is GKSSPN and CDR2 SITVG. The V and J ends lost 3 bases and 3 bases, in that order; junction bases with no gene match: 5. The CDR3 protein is CAWSPTGGEAETLYF. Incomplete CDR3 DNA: TGTGCCTGGAGCCCGACTGGGGGGGAAGCAGAA.

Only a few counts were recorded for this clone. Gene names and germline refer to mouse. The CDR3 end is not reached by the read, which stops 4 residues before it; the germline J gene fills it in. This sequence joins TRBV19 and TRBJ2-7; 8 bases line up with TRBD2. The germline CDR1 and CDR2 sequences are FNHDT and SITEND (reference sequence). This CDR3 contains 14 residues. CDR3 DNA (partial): TGTGCCAGCAGTATGACGGGCTGGGGGGAT. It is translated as CASSMTGWGD. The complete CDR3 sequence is CASSMTGWGDEQYF.

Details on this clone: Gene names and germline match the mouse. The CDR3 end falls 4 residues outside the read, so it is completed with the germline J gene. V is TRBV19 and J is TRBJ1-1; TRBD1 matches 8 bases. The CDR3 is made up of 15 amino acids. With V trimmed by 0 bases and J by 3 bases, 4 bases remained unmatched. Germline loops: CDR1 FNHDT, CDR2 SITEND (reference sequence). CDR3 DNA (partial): TGTGCCAGCAGTATAGGGACAGGGTGGGACACA. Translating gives CASSIGTGWDT. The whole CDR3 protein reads CASSIGTGWDTEVFF.